This paragraph reports one TCR beta chain. No antigen is known for it. This specimen belongs to a study of vaccination and CD4 T cells after COVID-19. CDR3 length: 13 residues. Deletions cut 5 bases from V and 4 bases from J, with 11 bases between. In germline, CDR1 is SNHLY, CDR2 FYNNEI. Scientists ran DNA taken from cultured CD4+ T cells through the Oncomine TCR Beta short-read assay for sequencing. TCRdb re-analysed the PCR reads in MiXCR, keeping a single row per CDR3 protein. The table records 15,000 or so distinct CDR3 sequences, 45% to 55% of them present only once. The treatment denotes: approximately 11-day PBMC culture with coronavirus spike peptide pools or control peptides (ViraFEST assay).

Specimen: CD4+ T cells from blood, cultured in vitro. V gene TRBV2 combines with J gene TRBJ2-5, with D perhaps matching TRBD1 (6 bases). The sequence derives from a human donor who had recovered from COVID-19. In nucleotides, the CDR3 is TGTGCCAGCAGTTGGGGGCGAGGAGAGACCCAGTACTTC. As protein: CASSWGRGETQYF.